These T cell receptor beta chains were read from a single sample in a study of blood T cell repertoires in COVID-19. TCRdb keeps only in-frame clones here, not all; method: immunoSEQ multiplex PCR. The table includes approximately 300,000 clones, about 85% detected once. What was sequenced was PBMCs or T cells enriched from blood (not recorded which). These TCRs come from a woman between 25 and 40 years old who had recovered from COVID-19. CDR3s include the opening cysteine and the closing phenylalanine or tryptophan. The order of the fields is clone size, J gene, V gene, D gene, CDR3 DNA, CDR3 protein. The D gene is left open where the match is weak. Clone size, where shown, is once, few, many, or a class for clones that have expanded.

size: .; J: TRBJ1-3; V: TRBV30; D: .; DNA: TGTGCCTGGAGTGTGGGGGGGGCCGCAGGAAACACCATATATTTT; CDR3: CAWSVGGAAGNTIYF
size: .; J: TRBJ1-1; V: TRBV5-6; D: .; DNA: TGTGCCAGCAGCCCTGAGAGGGTAGGAACTGAAGCTTTCTTT; CDR3: CASSPERVGTEAFF
size: .; J: TRBJ1-1; V: TRBV6-4; D: .; DNA: TGTGCCAGCAGTACAGGGTCGAACACTGAAGCTTTCTTT; CDR3: CASSTGSNTEAFF
size: .; J: TRBJ2-3; V: TRBV30; D: .; DNA: TGTGCCTGGTCTGCGGGGGCCACAGATACGCAGTATTTT; CDR3: CAWSAGATDTQYF
size: .; J: TRBJ2-2; V: TRBV7-2; D: .; DNA: TGTGCCAGCAGTCTCGACGGGGGGCGCATTGCCGGGGAGCTGTTTTTT; CDR3: CASSLDGGRIAGELFF
size: few; J: TRBJ1-2; V: TRBV5-1; D: TRBD1; DNA: TGCGCCAGCACCCCGGGACAGCAGTATGGCTACACCTTC; CDR3: CASTPGQQYGYTF
size: .; J: TRBJ1-4; V: TRBV28; D: .; DNA: TGTGCCAGCAGTTTTCGTGAAAAACTGTTTTTT; CDR3: CASSFREKLFF
size: .; J: TRBJ2-7; V: TRBV6-5; D: .; DNA: TGTGCCAGCACCGTGGGAGGAAAGAGCTCCTACGAGCAGTACTTC; CDR3: CASTVGGKSSYEQYF
size: few; J: TRBJ1-1; V: TRBV2; D: TRBD1; DNA: TGTGCCAGCAGTGGCGCAGGGGGCAGGGCGGGTGAAGCTTTCTTT; CDR3: CASSGAGGRAGEAFF
size: .; J: TRBJ2-1; V: TRBV19; D: .; DNA: TGTGCCAGTAGACCTAGGGGGATCGATGAGCAGTTCTTC; CDR3: CASRPRGIDEQFF
size: .; J: TRBJ1-5; V: TRBV29-1; D: TRBD1; DNA: TGCAGCGTAGTCACAGGGGGCAGCAATCAGCCCCAGCATTTT; CDR3: CSVVTGGSNQPQHF
size: few; J: TRBJ1-1; V: TRBV28; D: TRBD1; DNA: TGTGCCAGCAGTCGGACAGGGGGGAGAGGGAACACTGAAGCTTTCTTT; CDR3: CASSRTGGRGNTEAFF
size: few; J: TRBJ2-5; V: TRBV7-3; D: TRBD2; DNA: TGTGCCAGCAGTATAGCGGGGGGGCCGGGTCAAGAGACCCAGTACTTC; CDR3: CASSIAGGPGQETQYF
size: .; J: TRBJ2-7; V: TRBV20-1; D: .; DNA: TGCAGTGCTAGGGCAGGAGGGGAGCAGTACTTC; CDR3: CSARAGGEQYF
size: few; J: TRBJ1-1; V: TRBV7-8; D: .; DNA: TGTGCCAGCAGCCCGGGGGGTTGGACTGAAGCTTTCTTT; CDR3: CASSPGGWTEAFF
size: .; J: TRBJ2-7; V: TRBV9; D: .; DNA: TGTGCCAGCAGTGGTAGCTCCTACGAGCAGTACTTC; CDR3: CASSGSSYEQYF
size: .; J: TRBJ2-1; V: TRBV7-3; D: TRBD1; DNA: TGTGCCAGCAGCTCCTTGACAGGGCGGGATGAGCAGTTCTTC; CDR3: CASSSLTGRDEQFF
size: .; J: TRBJ2-2; V: TRBV12-5; D: TRBD2; DNA: TGTGCTAGTGGTCACGGCGGGGGGACCGGGGAGCTGTTTTTT; CDR3: CASGHGGGTGELFF
size: .; J: TRBJ1-2; V: TRBV11-2; D: .; DNA: TGTGCCAGCAGCTTAGTAAACCCTAACCGGGGCTACACCTTC; CDR3: CASSLVNPNRGYTF
size: .; J: TRBJ1-1; V: TRBV28; D: .; DNA: TGTGCCAGCACCCCGACAGGATCCACTGAAGCTTTCTTT; CDR3: CASTPTGSTEAFF
size: .; J: TRBJ1-1; V: TRBV24-1; D: .; DNA: TGTGCCACCAGTGATTCTCTGAACACTGAAGCTTTCTTT; CDR3: CATSDSLNTEAFF
size: .; J: TRBJ2-5; V: TRBV19; D: .; DNA: TGTGCCAGTAGTCGGCAGGGGTCCTTCCAAGAGACCCAGTACTTC; CDR3: CASSRQGSFQETQYF
size: .; J: TRBJ1-5; V: TRBV19; D: TRBD1; DNA: TGTGCCAGTAGTGGCAGGGGGGGCAATCAGCCCCAGCATTTT; CDR3: CASSGRGGNQPQHF
size: .; J: TRBJ1-6; V: TRBV5-8; D: TRBD1; DNA: TGTGCCAGCAGCCCGGCGGGACAGGGGGCCTTTAGTGATAATTCACCCCTCCACTTT; CDR3: CASSPAGQGAFSDNSPLHF
size: .; J: TRBJ1-3; V: TRBV11-1; D: TRBD1; DNA: TGTGCCAGCAGCGCGGGACAGACTCACTCTGGAAACACCATATATTTT; CDR3: CASSAGQTHSGNTIYF
size: once; J: TRBJ1-6; V: TRBV4-3; D: .; DNA: TGCGCCAGCAGCCAAGGGTGGGGGGATTCACCCCTCCACTTT; CDR3: CASSQGWGDSPLHF
size: .; J: TRBJ2-2; V: TRBV6-2/TRBV6-3; D: TRBD2; DNA: TGTGCCAGCAGTTATTCCACTAGCGGGCCATCGACCGGGGAGCTGTTTTTT; CDR3: CASSYSTSGPSTGELFF
size: once; J: TRBJ1-1; V: TRBV30; D: .; DNA: TGTGCCTGGGTGGAGGGCTTGGTGTCCACTGAAGCTTTCTTT; CDR3: CAWVEGLVSTEAFF
size: .; J: TRBJ2-5; V: TRBV6-1; D: TRBD2; DNA: TGTGCCAGCAGTGAGCTAGCGGGGGGGCTTGAGACCCAGTACTTC; CDR3: CASSELAGGLETQYF
size: .; J: TRBJ2-1; V: TRBV7-2; D: TRBD1; DNA: TGTGCCAGCAGCTTCGGACAGGGCTCCTACAATGAGCAGTTCTTC; CDR3: CASSFGQGSYNEQFF
size: .; J: TRBJ1-2; V: TRBV25-1; D: .; DNA: TGTGCCAGCAGTTCCCCAGGGTCTGGGGCACCCCTTAACTATGGCTACACCTTC; CDR3: CASSSPGSGAPLNYGYTF